These 8 T cell receptor beta chains originate from one sample sequenced in a study of T cell responses to AZD1222 COVID-19 vaccine. Some clones are missing from TCRdb's copy, which holds only in-frame ones; the method was immunoSEQ multiplex PCR. The table has about 120,000 clones, around 88% seen once. This sample comprised peripheral blood, obtained on day 0 of AZD1222 vaccination. The receptor source for this set is an adult in good health.

This clone appeared many times. This chain links TRBV10-3 with TRBJ2-7; tentatively, D is TRBD1 (5 bases). Germline V lookup: CDR1 ENHRY, CDR2 SYGVKD. The CDR3 runs to 14 residues. Trimming pared 5 bases from V and 2 bases from J, leaving 13 bases between. CDR3 protein: CAISLPDTTYEQYF. The CDR3 DNA is TGTGCCATCAGTCTCCCGGACACGACCTACGAGCAGTACTTC.

The rearrangement uses TRBV9 and TRBJ1-2, with no clear D. V gave up 3 bases and J gave up 3 bases, with 9 bases separating them. Looked up from germline, CDR1 is SGDLS and CDR2 is YYNGEE. This CDR3 has 13 amino acids. The CDR3 region has the DNA TGTGCCAGCAGCGAGCTAGCTCACTATGGCTACACCTTC. The encoded protein is CASSELAHYGYTF.

The chain uses TRBV3-1 (or the pseudogene TRBV3-2) and TRBJ1-6; no definite D call. The length of the CDR3 is 16 residues. V was pared by 0 bases and J by 3 bases, with 9 bases between. Looked up from germline, CDR1 is LGHDT and CDR2 is YNNKEL (reference sequence). The CDR3: CASSQEIGVYNSPLHF. The CDR3 nucleotides are TGTGCCAGCAGCCAAGAAATCGGAGTCTATAATTCACCCCTCCACTTT.

The chain uses TRBV28 and TRBJ1-2; no clear D gene. The V end was cut by 2 bases, the J end by 8 bases, with 9 bases between. This CDR3 has 12 amino acids. Germline V lookup: CDR1 MDHEN, CDR2 SYDVKM. CDR3 loop: CASSLRPGGYTF. The CDR3 DNA reads TGTGCCAGCAGTTTACGGCCGGGGGGCTACACCTTC.

V is TRBV30 and J is TRBJ1-6; D not certain. CDR1 is GTSNPN, CDR2 SVGIG, per germline (reference sequence). V dropped 1 base and J dropped 9 bases, with 10 bases sitting between them. The length of the CDR3 is 13 residues. The CDR3 loop reads CAWSGIRASPLHF. As DNA, the CDR3 is TGTGCCTGGAGTGGTATTAGGGCTTCACCCCTCCACTTT. The complete variable domain, with remaining parts taken from reference TRBV30 and TRBJ1-6, reads SQTIHQWPATLVQPVGSPLSLECTVEGTSNPNLYWYRQAAGRGLQLLFYSVGIGQISSEVPQNLSASRPQDRQFILSSKKLLLSDSGFYLCAWSGIRASPLHFGNGTRLTVT.

V and J are TRBV5-6 and TRBJ2-1; no clear D. The germline CDR1 and CDR2 sequences are SGHDT and YYEEEE. This CDR3 spans 15 amino acids. Trimming pared 2 bases from V and 3 bases from J, leaving 12 bases between. CDR3 region: CASSFKSTGYNEQFF. CDR3 sequence (DNA): TGTGCCAGCAGCTTCAAATCCACTGGCTACAATGAGCAGTTCTTC.

The V gene is TRBV27, the J gene TRBJ1-2, with a weak D call TRBD1 (5 bases). This CDR3 contains 17 residues. Trimming removed 5 bases at V and 7 bases at J, with 26 bases between. Germline CDR1 and CDR2: MNHEY and SMNVEV (reference sequence). The CDR3: CASSPRPSSGELGGYTF. In nucleotides, the CDR3 is TGTGCCAGCAGTCCTCGACCGAGTTCGGGGGAGTTGGGTGGCTACACCTTC.

This chain joins TRBV18 and TRBJ1-6, with D perhaps matching TRBD1 (5 bases). The CDR3 extends over 15 amino acids. Per the germline V gene, CDR1 is KGHSH and CDR2 is LQKENI. Trimming stripped 0 bases from V and 7 bases from J, with 10 bases between. CDR3 loop: CASSPPSGHNSPLHF. As DNA, the CDR3 is TGTGCCAGCTCACCACCTTCAGGGCACAATTCACCCCTCCACTTT.